Following are 21 T cell receptor beta chains from one sample sequenced in a study of blood T cell repertoires in COVID-19 (dated by TCRdb to about 2020). The method was the immunoSEQ multiplex PCR assay. TCRdb carries this immuneACCESS record with in-frame sequences only. Its versions omit some clonotypes, under half of them owing to an unresolved V gene in the studies checked, with the rest unexplained. A total of around 300,000 clones appear in this sample, approximately 88% of them only once. The top ten clones comprise roughly 2.1% of the sample. Sequenced input: peripheral blood. The receptors were gathered from a man aged 50-59 years with acute or convalescent COVID-19.

This chain joins TRBV5-1 and TRBJ2-7; tentatively, D is TRBD1 (6 bases). The CDR3 totals 15 residues. Trimming shortened V by 0 bases and J by 4 bases, and 14 bases separated the two germline ends. CDR1 is SGHRS, CDR2 YFSETQ, per germline. Written as DNA, the CDR3 is TGCGCCAGCAGCTTGGCCGTGGGGGCTGGGTACGAGCAGTACTTC. This translates into CASSLAVGAGYEQYF.

This clone was observed once. The rearrangement links TRBV15 to TRBJ2-7; 7 bases map to TRBD2. With V trimmed by 4 bases and J by 3 bases, 9 bases remained unmatched. The length of the CDR3 is 15 residues. The germline CDR1 and CDR2 sequences are LNHNV and YYDKDF (reference sequence). CDR3 sequence (DNA): TGTGCCACCAGCACCTCTCCCTGGGGGGGCTACGAGCAGTACTTC. The encoded protein is CATSTSPWGGYEQYF.

Comments on this clone: The sample holds other DNA sequences that translate to the same CDR3. This chain uses TRBV6-6 with TRBJ2-7; 10 nucleotides agree with TRBD1. This CDR3 spans 14 amino acids. V dropped 5 bases and J dropped 5; count of bases not matched to a gene: 6. Germline V gives CDR1 MNHNY, CDR2 SVGAGI (reference sequence). This chain's CDR3 is CASSTGQGGHEQYF. Written as DNA, the CDR3 is TGTGCCAGCAGTACCGGACAGGGGGGACACGAGCAGTACTTC.

This chain uses TRBV12-5 with TRBJ1-1; no definite D call. Between the trimmed V and J ends, which lost 6 bases and 0 bases, there was a span of 11 bases. The CDR3 is 14 residues long. Per the germline V gene, CDR1 is LGHNT and CDR2 is FRNRAP. CDR3 sequence reads: CASGPPGMNTEAFF. Written as DNA, the CDR3 is TGTGCTAGTGGCCCCCCCGGGATGAACACTGAAGCTTTCTTT.

The chain combines TRBV19 with TRBJ1-5, with 7 bases fitting TRBD1. The CDR3 totals 13 residues. V trimming: 10 bases; J trimming: 4 bases; junction bases outside the gene matches: 7. Germline CDR1 is LNHDA and CDR2 is SQIVND (reference sequence). This chain's CDR3 is CATAGDRNQPQHF. The CDR3 region has the DNA TGTGCCACCGCAGGGGACAGAAATCAGCCCCAGCATTTT.

The chain has TRBV18 and TRBJ1-2; D not certain. The V end lost 3 bases, the J end lost 3 bases, and 8 bases lay between the germline ends. Germline assignment: CDR1 KGHSH and CDR2 LQKENI. The CDR3 sequence is 13 residues long. The CDR3 coding sequence is TGTGCCAGCTCACCTCTTGAGGACTATGGCTACACCTTC. Residues: CASSPLEDYGYTF.

The chain links TRBV7-9 to TRBJ1-2; D ambiguous. CDR1 and CDR2 from the germline V gene are SEHNR and FQNEAQ (reference sequence). V shed 3 bases and J shed 5 bases, with 7 bases lying between them. The length of the CDR3 is 12 residues. DNA for the CDR3: TGTGCCAGCAGCTTTGGCGGATATGGCTACACCTTC. This gives the protein CASSFGGYGYTF.

This clone showed up just once. This rearrangement joins TRBV3-1 (or the pseudogene TRBV3-2) to TRBJ1-1, with D unclear. V lost 1 base to trimming and J lost 11 bases, with 8 bases between them. CDR3 length: 11 amino acids. CDR1 and CDR2 from the germline V gene are LGHDT and YNNKEL (reference sequence). The CDR3 DNA reads as TGTGCCAGCAGCCAAGGGACTCGGGCTTTCTTT. Protein sequence: CASSQGTRAFF.

The V gene is TRBV11-3, the J gene TRBJ1-5; 9 bases fit TRBD1. V shed 3 bases and J 4 bases; nucleotides not matched to a gene: 4. CDR1 is SGHNT and CDR2 is YENEEA in the germline V gene. This CDR3 is built from 15 residues. The CDR3 loop is CASSLQGQGNQPQHF. CDR3 nucleotides: TGTGCCAGCAGCTTGCAGGGACAGGGTAATCAGCCCCAGCATTTT.

The chain has TRBV27 and TRBJ1-5; 7 bases map to TRBD1. V lost 6 bases, J lost 9 bases, and 8 bases stayed unmatched. This CDR3 contains 13 residues. In germline, CDR1 is MNHEY, CDR2 SMNVEV (reference sequence). This chain's CDR3 is CASSPDRERPQHF. The CDR3 DNA follows: TGTGCCAGCAGCCCTGACAGGGAAAGGCCCCAGCATTTT.

The chain has TRBV5-6 and TRBJ2-7; 11 positions match TRBD2. The CDR3 runs 15 residues. CDR1 and CDR2 from the germline V gene are SGHDT and YYEEEE. Trimming cost V 4 bases and J 2 bases; bases outside gene matches: 5. Here the CDR3 reads CASSVLSGGAYEQYF. CDR3 coding DNA: TGTGCCAGCAGCGTGCTTAGCGGGGGGGCCTACGAGCAGTACTTC.

The rearrangement links TRBV5-6 to TRBJ1-1; no firm D call. This CDR3 spans 12 amino acids. Germline lookup yields CDR1 SGHDT and CDR2 YYEEEE. V dropped 0 bases and J dropped 7 bases, with 7 bases sitting between them. Here the CDR3 reads CASSLVEGEAFF. Written as DNA, the CDR3 is TGTGCCAGCAGCTTGGTTGAGGGTGAAGCTTTCTTT.

The V call is TRBV19, the J call TRBJ2-1; TRBD2 matches 7 bases. The CDR3 consists of 16 residues. The germline V gene has CDR1 LNHDA and CDR2 SQIVND (reference sequence). V lost 0 bases, J lost 1 base, and 3 bases stayed unmatched. The CDR3: CASSIESGVSYNEQFF. The CDR3 coding sequence is TGTGCCAGTAGTATAGAGAGCGGGGTTTCCTACAATGAGCAGTTCTTC. Complete variable domain (other parts from reference TRBV19 and TRBJ2-1): DGGITQSPKYLFRKEGQNVTLSCEQNLNHDAMYWYRQDPGQGLRLIYYSQIVNDFQKGDIAEGYSVSREKKESFPLTVTSAQKNPTAFYLCASSIESGVSYNEQFFGPGTRLTVL.

The chain links TRBV9 to TRBJ2-2, with D possibly being TRBD1 (6 bases). The CDR3 has 14 amino acids. Germline values: CDR1 SGDLS, CDR2 YYNGEE. V was cut by 7 bases and J by 0 bases, with 10 bases left in between. CDR3 sequence reads: CASRQAANTGELFF. DNA of the CDR3: TGTGCCAGCCGACAGGCCGCGAACACCGGGGAGCTGTTTTTT.

The rearrangement joins TRBV6-5 to TRBJ2-1; D is uncertain. The V and J ends lost 2 bases and 1 base respectively, with 9 bases between them. CDR1 is MNHEY and CDR2 is SVGAGI in the germline V gene. The CDR3 length is 15 residues. The CDR3 is CASSYETQSYNEQFF. The CDR3 nucleotides read TGTGCCAGCAGTTACGAGACTCAATCCTACAATGAGCAGTTCTTC.

The chain combines TRBV5-4 with TRBJ2-7; 11 nucleotides agree with TRBD2. The V segment lost 5 bases and the J segment 3 bases; nucleotides outside the gene matches: 4. There are 14 residues in the CDR3. CDR1 SGHNT and CDR2 YYREEE come from the germline V gene (reference sequence). In DNA form, the CDR3 reads TGTGCCAGCAGGCAGGGACTAGCGGACTACGAGCAGTACTTC. It translates to CASRQGLADYEQYF.

The CDR3 is CASTRQHTSTNTGELFF. The CDR3 bases are TGTGCCAGCACCAGACAGCACACCTCAACTAACACCGGGGAGCTGTTTTTT. The chain uses TRBV27 and TRBJ2-2, with a tentative D call TRBD1 (5 bases). In germline, CDR1 is MNHEY, CDR2 SMNVEV (reference sequence). Trimming took off 7 bases at V and 2 bases at J, with 20 bases between the two ends. The CDR3 spans 17 residues.

This sequence joins TRBV9 and TRBJ2-3; possible D gene TRBD1, 5 bases. Trimming removed 4 bases from V and 1 base from J, with 25 bases in between. The CDR3 is made up of 19 amino acids. Germline V lookup: CDR1 SGDLS, CDR2 YYNGEE. The CDR3 is CASSSTLRAHFQGTDTQYF. The CDR3 DNA reads as TGTGCCAGCAGCAGTACCCTCAGGGCCCATTTCCAGGGCACAGATACGCAGTATTTT.

The genes are TRBV6-6 and TRBJ1-1, with 9 bases aligning to TRBD1. The germline gives CDR1 MNHNY, CDR2 SVGAGI (reference sequence). V lost 5 bases and J lost 4; bases outside the gene matches: 2. This CDR3 is 13 amino acids long. The CDR3 nucleotides read TGTGCCAGCAGTCAGGACAGGGGCACTGAAGCTTTCTTT. It specifies CASSQDRGTEAFF.

V usage is TRBV10-3 and J usage is TRBJ2-7, with D possibly TRBD2 on 5 matching bases. Germline V gene lookup returns CDR1 ENHRY and CDR2 SYGVKD. V lost 11 bases, J lost 2 bases, and 13 bases lay in between. The CDR3 covers 12 residues. CDR3 coding DNA: TGTGCCCACGCCCGGGAAGCCTACGAGCAGTACTTC. Protein: CAHAREAYEQYF.

The J gene is TRBJ1-1, the V gene TRBV7-9; D is uncertain. This CDR3 region has 13 residues. Germline V CDR1 and CDR2: SEHNR, FQNEAQ (reference sequence). Trimming removed 3 bases from V and 4 bases from J, with 9 bases in between. The CDR3 here is CASSFRSATEAFF. CDR3 bases: TGTGCCAGCAGCTTTCGCAGCGCCACTGAAGCTTTCTTT.